A single sample gave rise to the 16 T cell receptor beta chains below, sequenced in a study of T cells in Graves' hyperthyroidism and ophthalmopathy. Authors of the study amplified TCR beta CDR3 regions from RNA transcripts. During a first-round RT-PCR of the TCR CDR3, the HTBI primer set was used. In TCRdb, the multiplex PCR reads were re-called with MiXCR into one record per CDR3 protein. The profile covers approximately 370,000 distinct CDR3 sequences, with about a sixth appearing a single time and 34% taken by the ten largest. Sequencing input: blood. The receptors were gathered from a woman in her twenties or thirties with Graves' hyperthyroidism that later progressed to Graves' ophthalmopathy.

At least ten counts were recorded for this clonotype. V is TRBV10-3 and J is TRBJ2-3; maybe TRBD2 (6 bases). Trimming left V 8 bases short and J 5 bases short, with 14 bases between. The CDR3 runs to 13 residues. Per the germline V gene, CDR1 is ENHRY and CDR2 is SYGVKD. DNA for the CDR3: TGTGCCATCGGCAGGGAGGTGGGAGATACGCAGTATTTT. This gives the protein CAIGREVGDTQYF.

The genes are TRBV7-9 and TRBJ2-3; 7 bases map to TRBD2. The junction had 18 bases not matched to a gene; V was cut back by 4 bases and J by 11 bases. CDR3 size: 16 residues. CDR1 SEHNR and CDR2 FQNEAQ come from the germline V gene (reference sequence). CDR3 region: CASSSAREAPRYGQYF. The CDR3 bases are TGTGCCAGCAGCTCCGCCCGGGAGGCCCCTCGCTATGGGCAGTATTTT.

The chain is built from TRBV20-1 and TRBJ1-2; D is uncertain. The CDR3 is 11 amino acids. The germline V gene has CDR1 DFQATT and CDR2 SNEGSKA (reference sequence). Deletions cut 3 bases from V and 6 bases from J, with 8 bases between. CDR3 residues: CSASPYHGYTF. The CDR3 DNA sequence: TGCAGTGCTAGCCCCTACCATGGCTACACCTTC.

In this sample, this clonotype turned up many times. The chain carries TRBV2 and TRBJ2-1; no definite D call. V dropped 5 bases and J dropped 1 base, with 12 bases sitting between them. Germline CDR1 and CDR2: SNHLY and FYNNEI. This CDR3 has 15 amino acids. In DNA form, the CDR3 reads TGTGCCAGCAGTTTATATGTGGAATCCTACAATGAGCAGTTCTTC. Translation: CASSLYVESYNEQFF.

This clonotype showed up many times. The genes are TRBV7-8 and TRBJ2-5, with TRBD2 identical over 7 bases. The CDR3 is 16 residues long. Losses at the gene ends were 6 bases for V and 1 base for J; bases not matched to a gene: 11. CDR1 and CDR2 (germline): SGHVS, FQNEAQ. CDR3 DNA: TGTGCCAGCAGTCGACCCCTAGCGGAGCTCCAAGAGACCCAGTACTTC. It is translated as CASSRPLAELQETQYF.

The CDR3 loop reads CASSQYSGGRETQYF. Written as DNA, the CDR3 is TGCGCCAGCAGCCAATATAGCGGGGGGAGAGAGACCCAGTACTTC. The chain combines TRBV4-1 with TRBJ2-5, with 10 bases fitting TRBD2. Germline CDR1 MGHRA, CDR2 YSYEKL. Unmatched junction bases numbered 4, after V lost 2 bases and J lost 4 bases. The CDR3 loop spans 15 amino acids.

This clonotype appeared many times. The V call is TRBV28, the J call TRBJ2-1; D is perhaps TRBD1 (6 bases). The CDR3 runs to 12 residues. Germline assignment: CDR1 MDHEN and CDR2 SYDVKM. V was shortened by 2 bases and J by 8 bases, with 7 bases between the two germline ends. The CDR3 DNA follows: TGTGCCAGCAGTTTAGAGGGGGATGAGCAGTTCTTC. The encoded protein is CASSLEGDEQFF.

This clonotype was observed a single time. CDR3 protein: CASSLSPAAKNIQYF. The DNA for the CDR3 is TGTGCCAGCAGTTTATCCCCTGCCGCCAAAAACATTCAGTACTTC. The gene calls are TRBV12-3 or TRBV12-4 and TRBJ2-4; unclear D gene. This CDR3 is built from 15 residues. Trimming stripped 2 bases from V and 1 base from J, with 9 bases between.

The V gene is TRBV7-2, the J gene TRBJ1-3; 7 bases line up with TRBD1. This CDR3 contains 16 residues. V lost 4 bases and J lost 0; bases outside the gene matches: 6. Germline V gives CDR1 SGHTA, CDR2 FQGNSA. In DNA, the CDR3 is TGTGCCAGCAGCTGGGGGGGACAGCCCTCTGGAAACACCATATATTTT. Translated: CASSWGGQPSGNTIYF.

This clonotype was picked up many times. The V gene is TRBV2, the J gene TRBJ2-7; D assignment may be TRBD1 or TRBD2 (5 bases each). The CDR3 runs 14 residues. The V end lost 3 bases, the J end lost 5 bases, and 14 bases lay between the germline ends. Looked up from germline, CDR1 is SNHLY and CDR2 is FYNNEI. The CDR3, as DNA: TGTGCCAGCAGTGAGCTGGGACCACAAAACGAGCAGTACTTC. Translating it yields CASSELGPQNEQYF.

There are many counts of this clonotype. The chain has TRBV10-3 and TRBJ1-1, with 8 bases lining up with TRBD1. Germline CDR1 and CDR2: ENHRY and SYGVKD. V shed 3 bases and J 1 base; nucleotides not matched to a gene: 10. CDR3 length equals 17 residues. This chain's CDR3 is CAISDPPTTGENTEAFF. The DNA of the CDR3 is TGTGCCATCAGTGATCCTCCAACGACAGGGGAGAACACTGAAGCTTTCTTT.

This chain connects TRBV5-1 to TRBJ1-2; 8 bases are a match to TRBD1. This CDR3 contains 17 residues. With V trimmed by 4 bases and J by 0 bases, 11 bases remained unmatched. The germline gives CDR1 SGHRS, CDR2 YFSETQ. The CDR3 reads CASSPRDRPTSNYGYTF. Here the CDR3 DNA reads TGCGCCAGCAGCCCCCGGGACAGGCCTACTTCTAACTATGGCTACACCTTC.

This chain links TRBV7-9 with TRBJ2-1, with 9 bases aligning to TRBD2. V trimming: 5 bases; J trimming: 12 bases; junction bases outside the gene matches: 14. The CDR3 length is 15 residues. Germline lookup yields CDR1 SEHNR and CDR2 FQNEAQ (reference sequence). The CDR3, as DNA: TGTGCCAGCAGCCACGCGGGGGGGCCGGTCGTAGGGCAGTTCTTC. This translates into CASSHAGGPVVGQFF. The full variable domain, in which reference TRBV7-9 and TRBJ2-1 provide the parts outside the CDR3, is DTGVSQNPRHKITKRGQNVTFRCDPISEHNRLYWYRQTLGQGPEFLTYFQNEAQLEKSRLLSDRFSAERPKGSFSTLEIQRTEQGDSAMYLCASSHAGGPVVGQFFGPGTRLTVL.

At least ten counts were recorded for this clonotype. The chain couples TRBV13 to TRBJ2-3; D not resolved. Germline V lookup: CDR1 PRHDT, CDR2 FYEKMQ (reference sequence). CDR3 length: 13 amino acids. The V and J ends lost 6 bases and 1 base respectively, with 8 bases between them. Here the CDR3 DNA reads TGTGCCAGCAGGCCAGTTGGCACAGATACGCAGTATTTT. Encoded protein: CASRPVGTDTQYF.

This clonotype came up many times. J is TRBJ1-1 and V is TRBV3-1; D is ambiguous. CDR1 and CDR2 (germline): LGHDT, YNNKEL (reference sequence). The CDR3 is 15 amino acids. Trimming left V 2 bases short and J 0 bases short, with 10 bases between. CDR3 region: CASSQWSHMNTEAFF. Here the CDR3 DNA reads TGTGCCAGCAGCCAATGGTCACATATGAACACTGAAGCTTTCTTT.

This clonotype turned up a few times. The chain combines TRBV24-1 with TRBJ2-1; maybe TRBD1 (6 bases). The CDR3 consists of 18 residues. With 4 bases removed from V and 2 bases from J, the gap between germline ends came to 20 bases. From germline, CDR1 is KGHDR and CDR2 SFDVKD. CDR3 sequence reads: CATSDIPEDSAPYNEQFF. DNA of the CDR3: TGTGCCACCAGTGACATACCCGAGGACAGCGCACCCTACAATGAGCAGTTCTTC.